A selection of T cell receptor beta chains follows, all from one sample in a study of blood T cell repertoires in COVID-19. Profiling relied on immunoSEQ multiplex PCR, and the TCRdb table lists in-frame clones only, not all of them. Among 84,000 or so clones, approximately 75% were seen once, and the ten largest hold less than 15%. The sequencing input was peripheral blood. The receptors derive from a human donor in a cohort sampled during active COVID-19. CDR3s include the opening cysteine and the closing phenylalanine or tryptophan. D genes are given only for firm matches. Rows give clone size only sometimes, using once, few, many, or a class for an expanded clone.

TGCGCCAGCAGCCCGACAGCTGGAAACACCATATATTTT CASSPTAGNTIYF - TRBJ1-3 TRBV5-1 -
TGTGCCAGTAGGACAAGACGGAGCGCGGGTGGAAACACCATATATTTT CASRTRRSAGGNTIYF - TRBJ1-3 TRBV19 -
TGTGCCACCGGGACAGGGGATGTCTCCGAGCAGTACTTC CATGTGDVSEQYF TRBD1 TRBJ2-7 TRBV7-9 -
TGTGCCAGCAGTACCCAGGGTGCTGGAAACACCATATATTTT CASSTQGAGNTIYF - TRBJ1-3 TRBV2 -
TGTGCCAGCAGCCGGTCGGGAAACACCGGGGAGCTGTTTTTT CASSRSGNTGELFF - TRBJ2-2 TRBV3-1/TRBV3-2 -
TGTGCCAGCAGACTAGCGGGGCCCAGCTCCTACAATGAGCAGTTCTTC CASRLAGPSSYNEQFF TRBD2 TRBJ2-1 TRBV27 -
TGCGCCAGCAGCCAACCACTCAGGGGGGCCAAAAACATTCAGTACTTC CASSQPLRGAKNIQYF TRBD1 TRBJ2-4 TRBV4-1 -
TGCAGCGTGAATGTTCAGGGGAACACTGAAGCTTTCTTT CSVNVQGNTEAFF - TRBJ1-1 TRBV29-1 -
TGTGCCAGCTCTATCGGCGGGACCCAAGAGACCCAGTACTTC CASSIGGTQETQYF - TRBJ2-5 TRBV7-2 -
TGTGCCAGCAGCGTAGGAGACTCTGGAAACACCATATATTTT CASSVGDSGNTIYF - TRBJ1-3 TRBV9 -
TGTGCCAGCATCGCTAGCGGGGGTAACGAGCAGTACTTC CASIASGGNEQYF TRBD2 TRBJ2-7 TRBV7-9 -
TGCGCCAGTCAGCCAGGGCCCAACTATGGCTACACCTTC CASQPGPNYGYTF - TRBJ1-2 TRBV10-1 once
TGTGCCACCAGTGATCCCAACCCTAGCGGGGGGACCACGTACCAAGAGACCCAGTACTTC CATSDPNPSGGTTYQETQYF TRBD2 TRBJ2-5 TRBV24-1 -
TGTGCCAGCAGCTTTAGCGGAGATACGCAGTATTTT CASSFSGDTQYF - TRBJ2-3 TRBV7-2 -
TGTGCCAGCAGCGTCGGGACAGCCAATAATTCACCCCTCCACTTT CASSVGTANNSPLHF TRBD1 TRBJ1-6 TRBV6-5 -
TGCGCCAGCAGCGAACAGGGGGCCCCCTTCTACGAGCAGTACTTC CASSEQGAPFYEQYF TRBD1 TRBJ2-7 TRBV5-1 few
TGTGCCAGCAAAGGGACAGCCCATGGCTACACCTTC CASKGTAHGYTF TRBD1 TRBJ1-2 TRBV28 few
TGTGCCAGCAGACAGGGGGCGGCTGAAGCTTTCTTT CASRQGAAEAFF TRBD1 TRBJ1-1 TRBV6-5 -
TGTGCCAGCAGTCCACAGGGGATCCCCCCTGAAGCTTTCTTT CASSPQGIPPEAFF TRBD1 TRBJ1-1 TRBV27 -
TGCGCCAGCAGCTCACCACAGGTGGGGAAACTGTTTTTT CASSSPQVGKLFF - TRBJ1-4 TRBV4-3 -
TGTGCCAGCTCACCGAACGGTAGTCCCGGGGAGCTGTTTTTT CASSPNGSPGELFF - TRBJ2-2 TRBV18 -
TGTGCCAGCAGTGAAATCATGAACACTGAAGCTTTCTTT CASSEIMNTEAFF - TRBJ1-1 TRBV6-1 -
TGTGCCAGCAGTTCAAGTACAGGGGGCAACTATGGCTACACCTTC CASSSSTGGNYGYTF TRBD1 TRBJ1-2 TRBV6-2/TRBV6-3 -
TGTGCCAGCAGTACCCGACAGGGCGTCTATGGCTACACCTTC CASSTRQGVYGYTF TRBD1 TRBJ1-2 TRBV6-5 few
TGTGCCTGGAGCCCCCTTGGCCGGACAGGCGGTGAGCAGTTCTTC CAWSPLGRTGGEQFF TRBD1 TRBJ2-1 TRBV30 -
TGTGCCAGTAGTACAGGGGGCAGGGAAGCTTTCTTT CASSTGGREAFF TRBD1 TRBJ1-1 TRBV19 -
TGTGCCAGCAGTTACGGAGCGAAATATAATTCACCCCTCCACTTT CASSYGAKYNSPLHF - TRBJ1-6 TRBV6-6 -
TGTGCTAGCAGCTTAGTAGTGGGACAGCTACCCTTGCGTGGTAATGAAAAACTGTTTTTT CASSLVVGQLPLRGNEKLFF TRBD1 TRBJ1-4 TRBV7-7 -
TGTGCCAGCAGTTACTCGACGGGACAGAATGCAGAGCAGTACTTC CASSYSTGQNAEQYF TRBD1 TRBJ2-7 TRBV6-5 -